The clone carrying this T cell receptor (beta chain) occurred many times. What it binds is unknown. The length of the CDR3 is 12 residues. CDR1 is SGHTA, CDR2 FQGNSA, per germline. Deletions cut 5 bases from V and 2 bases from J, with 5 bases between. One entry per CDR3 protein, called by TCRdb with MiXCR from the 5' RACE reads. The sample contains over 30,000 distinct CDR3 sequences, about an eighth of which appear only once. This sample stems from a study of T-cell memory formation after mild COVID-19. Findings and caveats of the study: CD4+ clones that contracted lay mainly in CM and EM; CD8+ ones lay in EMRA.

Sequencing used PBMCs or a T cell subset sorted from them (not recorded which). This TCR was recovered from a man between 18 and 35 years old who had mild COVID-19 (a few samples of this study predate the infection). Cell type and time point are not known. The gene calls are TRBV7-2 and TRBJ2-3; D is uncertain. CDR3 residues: CASSPFTDTQYF. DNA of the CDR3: TGTGCCAGCAGCCCATTCACAGATACGCAGTATTTT.